Each of the 20 T cell receptor beta chains below was sequenced from the same sample in a study of T cell clonality in common variable immunodeficiency. This table comes from immunoSEQ multiplex PCR, and its TCRdb copy is limited to in-frame clones, with some not included. The profile covers about 52,000 clones, none occurring a single time. Sequencing input: peripheral blood mononuclear cells. The receptors were gathered from a person aged 18 to 70 in good health.

This clone was seen ten or more times. Read data end 3 residues before the CDR3 end; the end is taken from the germline J gene. V usage is TRBV5-1 and J usage is TRBJ1-1; 7 bases line up with TRBD1. V lost 1 base to trimming and J lost 0 bases; unmatched junction nucleotides: 21. Germline CDR1 reads SGHRS; CDR2 reads YFSETQ. CDR3 length equals 21 residues. The covered CDR3 bases are TGCGCCAGCAGCTTGTTCGGCTGGCTTTCTGGGACAGCTAACATGAACACTGAA. Translated, it gives CASSLFGWLSGTANMNTE. The whole CDR3 reads CASSLFGWLSGTANMNTEAFF.

This clone was observed at least ten times. The CDR3 goes on 3 residues after the read ends, and that part is filled in from the germline J gene. This sequence joins TRBV19 and TRBJ2-2; D call uncertain. This CDR3 region has 14 residues. From germline, CDR1 is LNHDA and CDR2 SQIVND (reference sequence). The V end was cut by 6 bases, the J end by 1 base, with 9 bases between. The sequenced part of the CDR3 DNA is TGTGCCAGTAGAAGAGCGAGGAACACCGGGGAG. This encodes CASRRARNTGE. The CDR3 in full is CASRRARNTGELFF.

This clone appeared many times. The observed sequence ends 3 residues before the CDR3 terminus, with the missing tail filled in from the germline J gene. V and J are TRBV30 and TRBJ2-5; 12 nucleotides agree with TRBD2. CDR1 and CDR2 from the germline V gene are GTSNPN and SVGIG (reference sequence). This CDR3 spans 14 amino acids. V lost 8 bases, J lost 5 bases, and 9 bases stayed unmatched. CDR3 sequence reads: CATSLAGGRETQYF. The CDR3 DNA, read in part, is TGTGCCACAAGCCTAGCGGGGGGGCGGGAGACC.

The sample holds a few counts of this clone. The CDR3 goes on 3 residues after the read ends, and that part is filled in from the germline J gene. V is TRBV30 and J is TRBJ2-7; D uncertain. CDR3 length: 11 amino acids. Germline values: CDR1 GTSNPN, CDR2 SVGIG (reference sequence). V gave up 2 bases and J gave up 6 bases, with 8 bases separating them. The sequenced part of the CDR3 DNA is TGTGCCTGGAGTCAAGGGTTCGAG. Protein: CAWSQGFE. Given in full, the CDR3 is CAWSQGFEQYF.

In its sample, this clone was seen many times. The read terminates 3 residues before the CDR3 end, so the remaining end is supplied by the germline J gene. The chain employs TRBV7-3 and TRBJ2-3; a possible D gene is TRBD2 (5 bases). V shed 3 bases and J shed 5 bases, with 9 bases lying between them. Germline CDR1 and CDR2: SGHTA and FQGTGA. The CDR3 is 13 residues long. CDR3: CASSLTMRDTQYF. CDR3 bases read: TGTGCCAGCAGCTTGACTATGAGAGATACG.

This clone was picked up many times. The CDR3 end is not reached by the read, which stops 3 residues before it; the germline J gene fills it in. The chain uses TRBV11-2 and TRBJ2-7; 7 bases are a match to TRBD2. Germline V gene sequence: CDR1 SGHAT, CDR2 FQNNGV. The length of the CDR3 is 14 residues. Trimming removed 1 base from V and 1 base from J; junction bases left unmatched: 1. The covered CDR3 bases are TGTGCCAGCAGCTTAGTAGCGGGTTCCTACGAG. It codes for CASSLVAGSYE. The full-length CDR3 reads as CASSLVAGSYEQYF.

As concerns this clone: The read halts 3 residues ahead of the CDR3 end, with the missing end drawn from the germline J gene. The chain employs TRBV29-1 and TRBJ1-3, with a possible D match to TRBD1 (5 bases). The ends were cut back, 7 bases at V and 0 bases at J, with 16 bases in the middle. Germline CDR1 is SQVTM and CDR2 is ANQGSEA. This CDR3 region has 15 residues. The CDR3 DNA, read in part, is TGCAGCGCCGAGACAGTGGGCAGCTCTGGAAACACC. Its translation is CSAETVGSSGNT. The entire CDR3 is CSAETVGSSGNTIYF.

Points on this clone: The read terminates 3 residues before the CDR3 end, so the remaining end is supplied by the germline J gene. V is TRBV5-1 and J is TRBJ2-3; D gene ambiguous. The CDR3 has 11 residues. The germline V gene has CDR1 SGHRS and CDR2 YFSETQ. Here the CDR3 reads CASREAETQYF. The sequenced part of the CDR3 DNA is TGCGCCAGCAGAGAAGCTGAGACG.

On this clone: The DNA ends 3 residues before the CDR3 does, and the rest of the CDR3 is filled in from the germline J gene. The V and J genes are TRBV11-3 and TRBJ2-7, with 13 bases that match TRBD2. The length of the CDR3 is 14 residues. With 8 bases clipped from V and 6 bases from J, the junction kept 7 bases outside the gene matches. Germline V lookup: CDR1 SGHNT, CDR2 YENEEA. CDR3 residues: CASSLGLAGSEQYF. CDR3 bases read: TGTGCCAGCTCATTGGGACTAGCGGGAAGCGAG.

This clone was seen only a few times. The read ends 3 residues shy of where the CDR3 ends; the end is completed using the germline J gene. This chain connects TRBV18 to TRBJ1-2, with 7 bases lining up with TRBD1. The germline CDR1 and CDR2 sequences are KGHSH and LQKENI. The CDR3 runs 14 residues. CDR3 in amino acids: CASSPGTAPIGYTF. CDR3 DNA, as far as it was read: TGTGCCAGCTCACCAGGGACAGCCCCTATAGGC.

This clone occurred many times. The sequenced fragment ends 3 residues before the CDR3 boundary, so the rest is inferred from the germline J gene. The chain is built from TRBV10-3 and TRBJ2-1; D might be TRBD2 (5 bases). V gave up 6 bases and J gave up 5 bases, with 8 bases separating them. Germline V gene lookup returns CDR1 ENHRY and CDR2 SYGVKD. The CDR3 sequence is 12 residues long. CDR3 protein: CAISLGDNEQFF. The CDR3 bases that were read are TGTGCCATCAGCCTCGGGGACAATGAG.

This clone was recorded many times. The DNA ends 3 residues before the CDR3 does, and the rest of the CDR3 is filled in from the germline J gene. The rearrangement joins TRBV7-9 to TRBJ2-2; D remains unclear. Germline CDR1 SEHNR, CDR2 FQNEAQ (reference sequence). The CDR3 spans 15 residues. V was trimmed by 1 base and J by 0 bases, leaving 6 bases between them. The DNA read from the CDR3 is TGTGCCAGCAGCTTAGAGGGTCCGAACACCGGGGAG. This sequence encodes CASSLEGPNTGE. The entire CDR3 sequence reads CASSLEGPNTGELFF.

With regard to this clone: The CDR3 end is not reached by the read, which stops 3 residues before it; the germline J gene fills it in. V and J are TRBV2 and TRBJ2-7; 8 nucleotides agree with TRBD2. V shed 1 base and J 5 bases; nucleotides not matched to a gene: 1. Germline V gene lookup returns CDR1 SNHLY and CDR2 FYNNEI. The length of the CDR3 is 13 residues. The covered CDR3 bases are TGTGCCAGCAGTGAAGGGCGGGGGGACGAG. Translating gives CASSEGRGDE. The complete CDR3 protein is CASSEGRGDEQYF.

In this sample, this clone turned up many times. The read gets to within 3 residues of the CDR3 end, and the germline J gene fills in the rest. V usage is TRBV6-2 or TRBV6-3 and J usage is TRBJ2-7; 12 bases match TRBD2. Germline CDR1 is MNHEY and CDR2 is SVGEGT. The CDR3 contains 15 residues. V was clipped by 6 bases and J by 3 bases; unmatched bases: 6. CDR3 in amino acids: CASSRLAGADYEQYF. The part of the CDR3 DNA that was read is TGTGCCAGCAGCCGACTAGCGGGAGCGGACTACGAG.

Comments on this clone: The read is 3 residues too short to cover the CDR3 end, so that end is filled in from the germline J gene. The rearrangement joins TRBV20-1 to TRBJ1-6; D possibly corresponds to TRBD1 (5 bases). Trimming stripped 3 bases from V and 6 bases from J, with 12 bases between. Germline CDR1 DFQATT, CDR2 SNEGSKA (reference sequence). The CDR3 has 14 amino acids. Incomplete CDR3 DNA: TGCAGTGCTAGTAAAGGAGGGGTTAATTCACCC. This translates into CSASKGGVNSP. The entire CDR3 is CSASKGGVNSPLHF.

This clone was picked up many times. The read terminates 3 residues ahead of where the CDR3 ends, so the germline J gene completes it. The chain links TRBV2 to TRBJ2-7, with D possibly called TRBD1 or TRBD2 (6 bases each). Germline CDR1 reads SNHLY; CDR2 reads FYNNEI. The CDR3 consists of 14 residues. Deletions cut 8 bases from V and 0 bases from J, with 14 bases between. The CDR3 is CASGEDSFSYEQYF. The sequenced CDR3 bases are TGTGCCAGCGGGGAGGACAGCTTCTCCTACGAG.

In this sample, this clone turned up a few times. The read halts 3 residues ahead of the CDR3 end, with the missing end drawn from the germline J gene. The V and J genes are TRBV19 and TRBJ1-3; no firm D call. CDR1 LNHDA and CDR2 SQIVND come from the germline V gene (reference sequence). The CDR3 has 14 residues. Partial CDR3 DNA: TGTGCCAGTTCCGGCGGGAGTGTCGGCGGGGAG. Residues: CASSGGSVGGE. The complete CDR3 sequence is CASSGGSVGGEIYF.

This clone was seen repeatedly, ten times or more. Read data end 3 residues before the CDR3 end; the end is taken from the germline J gene. This sequence joins TRBV29-1 and TRBJ1-6, with D possibly TRBD1 on 6 matching bases. Trimming took off 7 bases at V and 10 bases at J, with 23 bases between the two ends. In germline, CDR1 is SQVTM, CDR2 ANQGSEA. The CDR3 spans 15 residues. The part of the CDR3 DNA that was read is TGCAGCGCCGGGAGACAGGTGAAGGTCGAATCACCC. This translates into CSAGRQVKVESP. The entire CDR3 protein is CSAGRQVKVESPLHF.

This clone was observed at least ten times. The read stops 3 residues short of the end of the CDR3; the missing end is completed from the germline J gene. The chain combines TRBV20-1 with TRBJ2-7, with D maybe TRBD1 (6 bases). CDR1 and CDR2 (germline): DFQATT, SNEGSKA (reference sequence). This CDR3 is built from 13 residues. Trimming cost V 5 bases and J 0 bases, with 11 bases left between them. CDR3 sequence: CSAPDSLSYEQYF. The covered CDR3 bases are TGCAGTGCTCCGGACAGCCTCTCCTACGAG.

This clone was recorded many times. The CDR3 end lies 3 residues beyond the end of the read and is filled in from the germline J gene. The rearrangement links TRBV5-1 to TRBJ1-6; a possible D gene is TRBD1 (6 bases). Germline CDR1 reads SGHRS; CDR2 reads YFSETQ. V lost 0 bases and J 6 bases, leaving 10 bases between the germline ends. There are 15 residues in the CDR3. The part of the CDR3 DNA that was read is TGCGCCAGCAGCTTGGAGGGCAGGGGTAATTCACCC. This gives the protein CASSLEGRGNSP. The whole CDR3 sequence reads CASSLEGRGNSPLHF.